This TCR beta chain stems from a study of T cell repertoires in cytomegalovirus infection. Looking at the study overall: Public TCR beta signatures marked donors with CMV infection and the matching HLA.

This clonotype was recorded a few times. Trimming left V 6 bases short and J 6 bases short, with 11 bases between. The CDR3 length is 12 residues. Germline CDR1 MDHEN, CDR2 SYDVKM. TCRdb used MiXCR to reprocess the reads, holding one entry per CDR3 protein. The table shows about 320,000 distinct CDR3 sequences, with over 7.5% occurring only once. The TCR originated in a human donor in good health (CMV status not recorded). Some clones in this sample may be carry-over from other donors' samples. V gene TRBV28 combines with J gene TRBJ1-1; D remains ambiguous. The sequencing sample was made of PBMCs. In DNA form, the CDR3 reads TGTGCCAGCAGCTCCAGTATTCCTGAAGCTTTCTTT. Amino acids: CASSSSIPEAFF.